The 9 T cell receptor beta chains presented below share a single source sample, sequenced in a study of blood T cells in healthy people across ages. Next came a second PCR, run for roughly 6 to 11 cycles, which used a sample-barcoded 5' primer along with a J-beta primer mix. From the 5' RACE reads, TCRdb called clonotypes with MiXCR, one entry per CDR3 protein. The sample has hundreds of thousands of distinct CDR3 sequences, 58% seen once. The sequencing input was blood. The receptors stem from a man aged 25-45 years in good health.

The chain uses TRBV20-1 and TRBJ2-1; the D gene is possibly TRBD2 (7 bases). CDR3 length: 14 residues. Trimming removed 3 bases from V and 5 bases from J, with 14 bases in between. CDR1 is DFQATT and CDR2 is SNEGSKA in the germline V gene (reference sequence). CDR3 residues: CSASSGGLNNEQFF. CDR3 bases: TGCAGTGCTAGTTCGGGGGGCCTCAACAATGAGCAGTTCTTC.

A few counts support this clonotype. The CDR3 coding sequence is TGTGCCACCAGCAGCGCGAATGAGCAGTTCTTC. This encodes CATSSANEQFF. The J gene is TRBJ2-1, the V gene TRBV15; unclear D gene. The CDR3 length is 11 residues. The germline gives CDR1 LNHNV, CDR2 YYDKDF (reference sequence). Trimming stripped 3 bases from V and 7 bases from J, with 4 bases between.

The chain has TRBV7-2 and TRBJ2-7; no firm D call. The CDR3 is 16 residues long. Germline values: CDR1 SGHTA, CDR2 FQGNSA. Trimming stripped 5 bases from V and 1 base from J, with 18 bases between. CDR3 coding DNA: TGTGCCAGCAGCCCTCGGACCGGAACCCGATCCTACGAGCAGTACTTC. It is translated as CASSPRTGTRSYEQYF.

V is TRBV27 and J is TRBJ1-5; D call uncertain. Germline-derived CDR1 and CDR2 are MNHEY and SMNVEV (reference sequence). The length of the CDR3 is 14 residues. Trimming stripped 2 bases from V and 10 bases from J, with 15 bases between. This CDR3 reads CASSLEFTVGPQHF. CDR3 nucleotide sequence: TGTGCCAGCAGTTTAGAATTTACCGTAGGTCCCCAGCATTTT.

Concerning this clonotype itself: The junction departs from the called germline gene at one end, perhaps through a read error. CDR3 nucleotides: TGTGCCAGCAGTTTAGGCACAGGGAATGAAAAACTGTTTTTT. Translating it yields CASSLGTGNEKLFF. The V call is TRBV7-8, the J call TRBJ1-4, with a weak D call TRBD1 (6 bases). There are 14 residues in the CDR3. Per the germline V gene, CDR1 is SGHVS and CDR2 is FQNEAQ. Together with reference TRBV7-8 and TRBJ1-4, the CDR3 gives the full variable domain: GAGVSQSPRYKVAKRGQDVALRCDPISGHVSLFWYQQALGQGPEFLTYFQNEAQLDKSGLPSDRFFAERPEGSVSTLKIQRTQQEDSAVYLCASSLGTGNEKLFFGSGTQLSVL.

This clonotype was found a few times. The CDR3: CASSLGWGGEFQETQYF. The DNA for the CDR3 is TGTGCCAGCAGCTTAGGTTGGGGAGGAGAGTTCCAAGAGACCCAGTACTTC. V is TRBV11-2 and J is TRBJ2-5; possibly TRBD2 for D (6 bases). The germline gives CDR1 SGHAT, CDR2 FQNNGV. The CDR3 spans 17 residues. Trimming cost V 1 base and J 1 base, with 16 bases left between them.

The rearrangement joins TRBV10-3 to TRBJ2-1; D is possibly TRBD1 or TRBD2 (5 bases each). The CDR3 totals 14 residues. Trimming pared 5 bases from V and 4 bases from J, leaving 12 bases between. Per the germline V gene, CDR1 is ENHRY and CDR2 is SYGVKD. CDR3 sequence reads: CAISRRGPYNEQFF. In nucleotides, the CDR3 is TGTGCCATCAGTAGACGGGGCCCGTACAATGAGCAGTTCTTC.

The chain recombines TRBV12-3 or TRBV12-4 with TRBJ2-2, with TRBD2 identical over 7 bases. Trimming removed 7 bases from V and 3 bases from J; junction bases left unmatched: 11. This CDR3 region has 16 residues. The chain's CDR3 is CASITSGEGYTGELFF. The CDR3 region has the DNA TGTGCCAGCATTACATCCGGGGAGGGCTACACCGGGGAGCTGTTTTTT.

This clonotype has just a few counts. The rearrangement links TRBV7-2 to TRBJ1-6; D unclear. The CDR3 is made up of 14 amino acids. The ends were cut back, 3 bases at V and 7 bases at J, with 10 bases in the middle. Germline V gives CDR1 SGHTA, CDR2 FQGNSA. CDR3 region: CASSFSSGNSPLHF. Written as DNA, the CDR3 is TGTGCCAGCAGCTTTAGTTCTGGGAATTCACCCCTCCACTTT.